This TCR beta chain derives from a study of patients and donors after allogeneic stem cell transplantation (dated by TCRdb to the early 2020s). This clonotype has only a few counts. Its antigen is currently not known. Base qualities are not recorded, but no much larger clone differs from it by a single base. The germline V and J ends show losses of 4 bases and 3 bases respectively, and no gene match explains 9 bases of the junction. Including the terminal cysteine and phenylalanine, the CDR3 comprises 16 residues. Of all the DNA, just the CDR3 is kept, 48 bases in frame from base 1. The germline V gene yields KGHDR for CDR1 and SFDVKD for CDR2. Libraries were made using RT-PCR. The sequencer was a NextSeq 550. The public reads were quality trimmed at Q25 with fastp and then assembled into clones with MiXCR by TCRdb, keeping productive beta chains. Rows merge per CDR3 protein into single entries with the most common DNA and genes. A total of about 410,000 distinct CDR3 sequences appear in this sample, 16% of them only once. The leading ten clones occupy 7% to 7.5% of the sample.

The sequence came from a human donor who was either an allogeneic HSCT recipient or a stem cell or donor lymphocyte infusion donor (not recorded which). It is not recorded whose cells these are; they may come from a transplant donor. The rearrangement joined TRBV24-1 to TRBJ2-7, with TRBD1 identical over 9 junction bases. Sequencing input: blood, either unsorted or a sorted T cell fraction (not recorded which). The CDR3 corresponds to CATSESGQGDYYEQYF. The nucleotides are TGTGCCACCAGTGAGTCGGGACAGGGTGACTACTACGAGCAGTACTTC.